This T cell receptor (beta chain) comes out of a study of PD-1 blockade in classical Hodgkin lymphoma. The repertoire was sequenced with immunoSEQ multiplex PCR; TCRdb's copy has only in-frame clones and lacks some. The profile shows about 93,000 clones, approximately 78% of them singletons. The time point denotes: cycle 4 day 1 (C4D1), after 5 to 7 weeks of nivolumab. Relapses following autologous stem cell transplantation were seen in all patients, with brentuximab vedotin exposure varying. Overall study findings and caveats: Reports indicated that newly diagnosed patients had lower baseline TCR diversity than healthy donors did.

Remarks on this clone: The antigen is not known.

Germline-derived CDR1 and CDR2 are MDHEN and SYDVKM. This CDR3 contains 16 residues. V dropped 7 bases and J dropped 4; count of bases not matched to a gene: 11. The chain uses TRBV28 and TRBJ2-5, with 11 bases matching TRBD1. The clonotype comes from a human donor with classical Hodgkin lymphoma. The source material was peripheral blood mononuclear cells (PBMCs), sampled before the fourth cycle of nivolumab. CDR3: CASTPAGTGGLETQYF. The CDR3 coding sequence is TGTGCCAGCACACCCGCCGGGACAGGGGGTTTAGAGACCCAGTACTTC.